These 18 T cell receptor beta chains share one sample of origin, sequenced in a study of OX40 agonist ivuxolimab in advanced cancers. Repertoires were generated with immunoSEQ multiplex PCR, while TCRdb's copy carries only in-frame clones and drops some. This table holds 50,000 or so clones, over 80% found once. Sequences were derived from CD4+ or CD8+ T cells sorted from blood, sampled in a trial of the OX40 agonist ivuxolimab. The receptors derive from an adult with an advanced solid tumor such as melanoma, head and neck, liver or kidney cancer.

The chain joins TRBV7-3 to TRBJ2-1, with TRBD2 identical over 9 bases. The V gene's germline CDR1 is SGHTA and CDR2 FQGTGA. The CDR3 is 14 residues long. V shed 5 bases and J 7 bases; nucleotides not matched to a gene: 6. The CDR3 DNA reads TGTGCCAGCAGCCCTGCGGGGGGGAGAAATGAGCAGTTCTTC. Its protein is CASSPAGGRNEQFF. Drawing the rest from reference TRBV7-3 and TRBJ2-1, the complete variable domain is GAGVSQTPSNKVTEKGKYVELRCDPISGHTALYWYRQSLGQGPEFLIYFQGTGAADDSGLPNDRFFAVRPEGSVSTLKIQRTERGDSAVYLCASSPAGGRNEQFFGPGTRLTVL.

This rearrangement joins TRBV10-3 to TRBJ2-7; the match to TRBD1 covers 7 bases. The CDR3 sequence is 15 residues long. Germline values: CDR1 ENHRY, CDR2 SYGVKD. V lost 6 bases, J lost 0 bases, and 8 bases stayed unmatched. This chain's CDR3 is CAIRDDRDFSYEQYF. DNA of the CDR3: TGTGCCATCAGAGATGACAGGGATTTCTCCTACGAGCAGTACTTC.

The J gene is TRBJ2-2, the V gene TRBV28, with D perhaps TRBD2 (6 bases). The V gene's germline CDR1 is MDHEN and CDR2 SYDVKM. V lost 2 bases, J lost 6 bases, and 19 bases lay in between. The CDR3 length is 17 residues. The CDR3 nucleotides are TGTGCCAGCAGTTTAGTCCCGACTAGTGCGAGGGCCGGGGAGCTGTTTTTT. Its protein is CASSLVPTSARAGELFF.

This clone was seen once. The chain is built from TRBV7-2 and TRBJ1-4, with no clear D. This CDR3 has 13 residues. Deletions cut 1 base from V and 5 bases from J, with 5 bases between. The germline gives CDR1 SGHTA, CDR2 FQGNSA. CDR3 region: CASSLVENEKLFF. In nucleotides, the CDR3 is TGTGCCAGCAGCTTAGTGGAGAATGAAAAACTGTTTTTT.

In this sample, this clone turned up a few times. The chain combines TRBV28 with TRBJ2-7; 8 bases agree with TRBD1. The V gene's germline CDR1 is MDHEN and CDR2 SYDVKM. The CDR3 is 16 residues long. V trimming: 4 bases; J trimming: 1 base; junction bases outside the gene matches: 9. The CDR3 DNA is TGTGCCAGCAGTTCAGGGACAGGAGTTTTTTCCTACGAGCAGTACTTC. Translated, it gives CASSSGTGVFSYEQYF.

The CDR3 here is CASSPQDGGDTIYF. CDR3 coding DNA: TGTGCCAGCTCACCCCAGGACGGCGGGGACACCATATATTTT. This chain links TRBV18 with TRBJ1-3; D gene ambiguous. Germline values: CDR1 KGHSH, CDR2 LQKENI. The CDR3 spans 14 residues. V was shortened by 3 bases and J by 8 bases, with 14 bases between the two germline ends.

The chain uses TRBV11-3 and TRBJ2-7; D perhaps matches TRBD2 (6 bases). CDR1 is SGHNT, CDR2 YENEEA, per germline. V dropped 5 bases and J dropped 0 bases, with 14 bases sitting between them. The CDR3 sequence is 15 residues long. CDR3 sequence: CASSPFVGGSYEQYV. In nucleotides, the CDR3 is TGTGCCAGCAGCCCTTTTGTGGGGGGCTCCTACGAGCAGTACGTC.

The chain joins TRBV5-4 to TRBJ1-2; possibly TRBD1 for D (5 bases). Trimming took off 4 bases at V and 5 bases at J, with 15 bases between the two ends. The CDR3 contains 14 residues. Germline CDR1 is SGHNT and CDR2 is YYREEE (reference sequence). In nucleotides, the CDR3 is TGTGCCAGCAGCCAAGATAAGTGGGGGTATGGCTACACCTTC. Translated: CASSQDKWGYGYTF. The complete variable domain, with remaining parts taken from reference TRBV5-4 and TRBJ1-2, reads ETGVTQSPTHLIKTRGQQVTLRCSSQSGHNTVSWYQQALGQGPQFIFQYYREEENGRGNFPPRFSGLQFPNYSSELNVNALELDDSALYLCASSQDKWGYGYTFGSGTRLTVV.

The rearrangement uses TRBV5-8 and TRBJ2-7; D might be TRBD1 or TRBD2, each matching 5 bases. The CDR3 is made up of 13 amino acids. Germline V gene sequence: CDR1 SGHTS, CDR2 YDEGEE. Trimming stripped 1 base from V and 4 bases from J, with 9 bases between. The CDR3 DNA reads as TGTGCCAGCAGCTTGACTGGGGGTTACGAGCAGTACTTC. This sequence encodes CASSLTGGYEQYF.

This chain uses TRBV27 with TRBJ2-1, with 7 bases that match TRBD1. V dropped 6 bases and J dropped 5; count of bases not matched to a gene: 4. Germline V CDR1 and CDR2: MNHEY, SMNVEV (reference sequence). The CDR3 is 13 residues long. Written as DNA, the CDR3 is TGTGCCAGCAGGGGCAGGGGGAACAATGAGCAGTTCTTC. Its translation: CASRGRGNNEQFF.

With respect to this clone: At one end, the junction sequence differs from germline, possibly due to a read error. J is TRBJ2-7 and V is TRBV18, with D maybe TRBD2 (6 bases). The CDR3 extends over 15 amino acids. Germline CDR1 KGHSH, CDR2 LQKENI. This CDR3 reads CASSPSRDSSYGQYF. CDR3 bases: TGTGCCAGCTCACCTTCTCGGGACTCCTCCTACGGGCAGTACTTC.

This chain uses TRBV5-6 with TRBJ2-5, with D unclear. There are 15 residues in the CDR3. Germline CDR1 is SGHDT and CDR2 is YYEEEE. Trimming removed 0 bases from V and 5 bases from J, with 14 bases in between. CDR3 protein: CASSLEPSTEETQYF. The CDR3 nucleotides read TGTGCCAGCAGCTTGGAGCCCTCAACGGAGGAGACCCAGTACTTC.

The V call is TRBV18, the J call TRBJ2-5; 9 bases agree with TRBD2. V shed 2 bases, J shed 2 bases, and the junction held 6 bases outside the gene matches. Germline assignment: CDR1 KGHSH and CDR2 LQKENI. The CDR3 has 16 amino acids. The CDR3 reads CASSPKTSGFQETQYF. In nucleotides, the CDR3 is TGTGCCAGCTCACCAAAGACTAGCGGTTTTCAAGAGACCCAGTACTTC.

The chain recombines TRBV28 with TRBJ2-3; 10 nucleotides line up with TRBD2. With V trimmed by 3 bases and J by 1 base, 1 base remained unmatched. Germline CDR1 is MDHEN and CDR2 is SYDVKM. The CDR3 is 15 amino acids. The CDR3 DNA follows: TGTGCCAGCAGTTTTGGGACTAGCGGCACAGATACGCAGTATTTT. Translating it yields CASSFGTSGTDTQYF. Looking up the rest from reference TRBV28 and TRBJ2-3 gives the full variable domain: DVKVTQSSRYLVKRTGEKVFLECVQDMDHENMFWYRQDPGLGLRLIYFSYDVKMKEKGDIPEGYSVSREKKERFSLILESASTNQTSMYLCASSFGTSGTDTQYFGPGTRLTVL.

This sequence joins TRBV7-2 and TRBJ2-5; 13 bases map to TRBD2. Gene TRBJ2-7 matches the end of the DNA better, so the J call may be wrong. This CDR3 comprises 15 residues. The germline V gene has CDR1 SGHTA and CDR2 FQGNSA. CDR3 nucleotides: TGTGCCAGCAGCTGGACTAGCGGGGGCTCCTACGAGCAGTACTTC. Its protein is CASSWTSGGSYEQYF.

This clone appeared a few times. This chain uses TRBV29-1 with TRBJ2-7; 7 bases are a match to TRBD1. The CDR3 is 11 amino acids. CDR1 is SQVTM and CDR2 is ANQGSEA in the germline V gene. This CDR3 is CVGTEGYEQYV. DNA of the CDR3: TGCGTCGGGACAGAGGGTTACGAGCAGTACGTC.

The chain combines TRBV7-2 with TRBJ1-1, with D possibly matching TRBD1 (6 bases). V lost 0 bases and J 5 bases, leaving 13 bases between the germline ends. This CDR3 region has 15 residues. Germline V gene lookup returns CDR1 SGHTA and CDR2 FQGNSA. As DNA, the CDR3 is TGTGCCAGCAGCTTAGCGCAAGGGGGTGGAACTGAAGCTTTCTTT. It encodes CASSLAQGGGTEAFF.

The genes are TRBV19 and TRBJ1-5, with D tentatively TRBD1 (6 bases). This CDR3 region has 17 residues. Germline CDR1 and CDR2: LNHDA and SQIVND (reference sequence). V lost 5 bases and J 0 bases, leaving 17 bases between the germline ends. The CDR3 DNA reads as TGTGCCAGTAGTCCGCCCAGGGGACGCTATAGCAATCAGCCCCAGCATTTT. It is translated as CASSPPRGRYSNQPQHF.